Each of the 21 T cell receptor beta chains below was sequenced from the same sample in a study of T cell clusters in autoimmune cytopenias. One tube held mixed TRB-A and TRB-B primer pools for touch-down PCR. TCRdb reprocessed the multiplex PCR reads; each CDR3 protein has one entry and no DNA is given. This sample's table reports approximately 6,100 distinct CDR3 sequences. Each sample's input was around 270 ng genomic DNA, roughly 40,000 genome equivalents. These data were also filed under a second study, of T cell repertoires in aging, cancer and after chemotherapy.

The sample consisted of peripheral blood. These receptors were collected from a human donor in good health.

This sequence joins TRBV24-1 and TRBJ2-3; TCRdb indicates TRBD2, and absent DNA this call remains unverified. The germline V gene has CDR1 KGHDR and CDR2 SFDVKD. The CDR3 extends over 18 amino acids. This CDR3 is CATSGRPAARAGEDTQYF.

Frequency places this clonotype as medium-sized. The CDR3 sequence: CASSLGGVNTEAFF. This chain connects TRBV11-3 to TRBJ1-1. Germline V gene data show CDR1 as SGHNT and CDR2 as YENEEA. This CDR3 is 14 amino acids long.

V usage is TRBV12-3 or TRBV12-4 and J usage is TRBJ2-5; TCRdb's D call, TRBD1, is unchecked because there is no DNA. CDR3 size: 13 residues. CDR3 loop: CASSERTGGAAYF.

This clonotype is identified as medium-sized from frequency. The CDR3 sequence is CASSSAWGVAAGYTF. The genes are TRBV6-5 and TRBJ1-2; lacking DNA, the TRBD1 call made by TCRdb goes unchecked. This CDR3 is 15 amino acids long. The germline V gene has CDR1 MNHEY and CDR2 SVGAGI.

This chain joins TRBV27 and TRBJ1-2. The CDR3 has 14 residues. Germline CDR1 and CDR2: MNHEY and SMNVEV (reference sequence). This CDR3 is CASSEQGRSYGYTF.

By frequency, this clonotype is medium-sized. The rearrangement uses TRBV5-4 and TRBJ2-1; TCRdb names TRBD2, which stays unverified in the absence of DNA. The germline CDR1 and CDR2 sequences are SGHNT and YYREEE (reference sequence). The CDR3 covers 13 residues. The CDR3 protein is CASSPVAGRGQFF.

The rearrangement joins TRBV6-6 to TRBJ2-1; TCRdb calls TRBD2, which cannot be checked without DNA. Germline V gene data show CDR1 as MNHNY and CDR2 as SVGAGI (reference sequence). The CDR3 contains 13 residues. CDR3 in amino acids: CASKTSGSYEQYF.

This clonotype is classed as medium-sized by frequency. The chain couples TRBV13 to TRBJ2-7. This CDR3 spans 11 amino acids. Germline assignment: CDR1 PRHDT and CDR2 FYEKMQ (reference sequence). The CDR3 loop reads CASSFEDEQYF.

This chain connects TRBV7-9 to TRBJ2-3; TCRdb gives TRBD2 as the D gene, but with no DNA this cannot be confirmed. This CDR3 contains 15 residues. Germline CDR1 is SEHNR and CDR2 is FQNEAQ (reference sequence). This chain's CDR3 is CASSLAGGYRDTQYF.

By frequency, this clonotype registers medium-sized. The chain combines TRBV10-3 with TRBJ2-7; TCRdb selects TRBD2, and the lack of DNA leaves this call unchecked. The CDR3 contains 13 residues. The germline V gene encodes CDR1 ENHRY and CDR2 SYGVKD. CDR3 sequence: CAISGTSGKRQYF.

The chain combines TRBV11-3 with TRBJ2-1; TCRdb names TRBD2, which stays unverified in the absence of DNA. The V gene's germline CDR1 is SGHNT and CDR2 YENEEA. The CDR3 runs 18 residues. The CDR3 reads CASSLGSSGSTEIYEQFF.

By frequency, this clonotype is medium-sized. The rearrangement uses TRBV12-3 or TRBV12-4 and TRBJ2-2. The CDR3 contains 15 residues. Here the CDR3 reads CASRPGFPNTGELFF.

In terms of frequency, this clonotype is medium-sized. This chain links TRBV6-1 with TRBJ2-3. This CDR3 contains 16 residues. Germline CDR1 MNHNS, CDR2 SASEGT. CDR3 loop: CASSEAVTVPTDTQYF.

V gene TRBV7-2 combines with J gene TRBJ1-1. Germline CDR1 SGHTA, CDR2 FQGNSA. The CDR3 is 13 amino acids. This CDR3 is CASSGNWVTEAFF.

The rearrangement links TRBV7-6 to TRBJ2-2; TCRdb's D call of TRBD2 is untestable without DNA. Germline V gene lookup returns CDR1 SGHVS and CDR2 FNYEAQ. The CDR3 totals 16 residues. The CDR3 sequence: CASSSVAGVITGELFF.

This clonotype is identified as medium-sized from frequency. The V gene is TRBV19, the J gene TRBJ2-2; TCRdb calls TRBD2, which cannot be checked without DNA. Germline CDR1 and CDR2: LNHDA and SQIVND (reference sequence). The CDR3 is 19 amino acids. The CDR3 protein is CASQTLAGAEMIYTGELFF. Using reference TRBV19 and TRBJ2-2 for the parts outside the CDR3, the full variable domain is DGGITQSPKYLFRKEGQNVTLSCEQNLNHDAMYWYRQDPGQGLRLIYYSQIVNDFQKGDIAEGYSVSREKKESFPLTVTSAQKNPTAFYLCASQTLAGAEMIYTGELFFGEGSRLTVL.

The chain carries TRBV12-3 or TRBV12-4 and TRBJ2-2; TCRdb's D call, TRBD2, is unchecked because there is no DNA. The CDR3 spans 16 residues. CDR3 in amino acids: CASSLGGRGITGELFF.

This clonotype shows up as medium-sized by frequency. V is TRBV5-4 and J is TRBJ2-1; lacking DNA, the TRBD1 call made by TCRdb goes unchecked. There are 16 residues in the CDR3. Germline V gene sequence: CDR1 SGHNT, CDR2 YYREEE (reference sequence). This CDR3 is CASSLDPGSSYNEQFF. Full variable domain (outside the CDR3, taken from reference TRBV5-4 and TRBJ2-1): ETGVTQSPTHLIKTRGQQVTLRCSSQSGHNTVSWYQQALGQGPQFIFQYYREEENGRGNFPPRFSGLQFPNYSSELNVNALELDDSALYLCASSLDPGSSYNEQFFGPGTRLTVL.

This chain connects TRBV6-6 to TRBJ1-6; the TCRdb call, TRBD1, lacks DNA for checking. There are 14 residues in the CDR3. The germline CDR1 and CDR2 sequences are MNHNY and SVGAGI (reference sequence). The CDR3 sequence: CASSYKTENSPLHF.

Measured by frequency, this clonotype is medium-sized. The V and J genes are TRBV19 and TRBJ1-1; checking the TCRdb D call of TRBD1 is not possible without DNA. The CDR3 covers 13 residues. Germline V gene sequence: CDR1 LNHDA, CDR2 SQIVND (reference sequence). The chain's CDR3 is CASRQTTGARAFF.

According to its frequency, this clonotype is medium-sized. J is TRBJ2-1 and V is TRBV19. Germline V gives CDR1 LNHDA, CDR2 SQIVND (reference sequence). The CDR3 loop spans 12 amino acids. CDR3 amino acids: CASNGLYNEQFF.